The table lists the clone carrying this T cell receptor (beta chain) with many counts. Its specificity is unknown. These data originate in a study of T cells in Graves' hyperthyroidism and ophthalmopathy. Study-wide points: Blood also showed most of the thyroid clonotypes that were expanded above 0.001. Model predictions of ophthalmopathy came a median approximately 6.8 months before onset.

Germline V gene data show CDR1 as KGHSH and CDR2 as LQKENI. CDR3 length equals 11 residues. The germline V and J ends were trimmed by 2 bases and 12 bases, with 7 bases remaining between them. The authors obtained PBMCs from more than 9.5 ml of fresh peripheral blood. Authors of the study amplified TCR beta CDR3 regions from RNA transcripts. First-round RT-PCR with HTBI primers amplified the TCR CDR3 region. One entry per CDR3 protein, called by TCRdb with MiXCR from the multiplex PCR reads. The table includes hundreds of thousands of distinct CDR3 sequences, about 17% detected once. Sequenced material: blood. The chain has TRBV18 and TRBJ1-4; D not resolved. The receptor was isolated from a woman in her thirties with Graves' hyperthyroidism. The CDR3 protein is CASSPGSQLFF. The DNA for the CDR3 is TGTGCCAGCTCACCAGGGTCACAACTGTTTTTT.